This T cell receptor beta chain is from a study of cytomegalovirus exposure and HLA in healthy donors. PCR employed 60 Vbeta and 13 Jbeta primers. Generated by immunoSEQ multiplex PCR, the TCRdb table keeps only in-frame clones and is missing some. The data contain about 190,000 clones, roughly 74% of them seen just once; the ten biggest clones take up around 6%. The sequencing input was PBMCs. The TCR comes from a woman aged 25 to 39 in good health and CMV-seropositive.

The CDR3 DNA reads as TGTGCCAGCATCCCCTCTGGGGCTGGCTATGGCTACACCTTC. Residues: CASIPSGAGYGYTF. The chain links TRBV6-6 to TRBJ1-2, with D possibly matching TRBD1 (5 bases). The CDR3 covers 14 residues. The germline V gene encodes CDR1 MNHNY and CDR2 SVGAGI (reference sequence). Trimming shortened V by 7 bases and J by 4 bases, and 16 bases separated the two germline ends.